The 10 T cell receptor beta chains presented below share a single source sample, sequenced in a study of blood T cell repertoires in COVID-19. The assay was immunoSEQ multiplex PCR, and TCRdb's table has in-frame clones only and misses some. The sample yields about 46,000 clones, 80% to 90% seen once. Material for sequencing was peripheral blood. The receptors come from a human donor in a cohort sampled during active COVID-19.

The rearrangement links TRBV6-2 or TRBV6-3 to TRBJ1-1, with 11 bases identical to TRBD1. This CDR3 has 17 amino acids. The germline V gene encodes CDR1 MNHEY and CDR2 SVGEGT. Unmatched junction bases numbered 8, after V lost 4 bases and J lost 1 base. The CDR3 DNA sequence: TGTGCCAGCAGTTCATGGACAGGGGGCCAGAAGAACACTGAAGCTTTCTTT. Its protein is CASSSWTGGQKNTEAFF.

The chain recombines TRBV24-1 with TRBJ1-5, with D hard to call. V dropped 0 bases and J dropped 4 bases, with 6 bases sitting between them. Germline CDR1 KGHDR, CDR2 SFDVKD. CDR3 length: 14 amino acids. The CDR3 reads CATSDLSGNQPQHF. In DNA form, the CDR3 reads TGTGCCACCAGTGATTTGTCGGGAAATCAGCCCCAGCATTTT.

This sequence joins TRBV7-9 and TRBJ2-4; maybe TRBD1 (5 bases). The CDR3 is 14 amino acids. CDR1 and CDR2 from the germline V gene are SEHNR and FQNEAQ (reference sequence). V was shortened by 4 bases and J by 0 bases, with 7 bases between the two germline ends. The CDR3 sequence: CASSSDTAKNIQYF. CDR3 DNA sequence: TGTGCCAGCAGCTCGGACACAGCCAAAAACATTCAGTACTTC.

The chain has TRBV6-1 and TRBJ1-5; weak D call: TRBD1 (6 bases). This CDR3 has 16 residues. From germline, CDR1 is MNHNS and CDR2 SASEGT. The germline V and J ends were trimmed by 1 base and 5 bases, with 15 bases remaining between them. In nucleotides, the CDR3 is TGTGCCAGCAGTGAAGGCAGGGGCTCAAGGGATCAGCCCCAGCATTTT. Its translation: CASSEGRGSRDQPQHF.

The chain recombines TRBV3-1 (or the pseudogene TRBV3-2) with TRBJ2-5; 11 bases are shared with TRBD1. Germline assignment: CDR1 LGHDT and CDR2 YNNKEL (reference sequence). The CDR3 runs to 16 residues. Trimming took 4 bases from V and 4 from J; bases not matched to a gene: 8. The CDR3 DNA is TGTGCCAGCAGCCCCGGACAGGGGGCAAAAGGAGAGACCCAGTACTTC. This encodes CASSPGQGAKGETQYF.

The V and J genes are TRBV7-2 and TRBJ1-1, with 9 bases aligning to TRBD1. With V trimmed by 0 bases and J by 1 base, 3 bases remained unmatched. The CDR3 has 16 residues. Germline V gene lookup returns CDR1 SGHTA and CDR2 FQGNSA. The CDR3 loop is CASSLASTGGNTEAFF. In DNA, the CDR3 is TGTGCCAGCAGCTTAGCTTCGACAGGGGGGAACACTGAAGCTTTCTTT.

The gene calls are TRBV3-1 (or the pseudogene TRBV3-2) and TRBJ2-7; D call uncertain. Trimming removed 5 bases at V and 6 bases at J, with 20 bases between. This CDR3 is 15 amino acids long. In germline, CDR1 is LGHDT, CDR2 YNNKEL (reference sequence). CDR3 DNA sequence: TGTGCCAGCAGCAAACAGATTCTAATCGGCTCCGAGCAGTACTTC. It specifies CASSKQILIGSEQYF.

The chain employs TRBV6-5 and TRBJ1-1; 7 nucleotides line up with TRBD1. The junction had 6 bases not matched to a gene; V was cut back by 5 bases and J by 3 bases. This CDR3 is 14 amino acids long. Looked up from germline, CDR1 is MNHEY and CDR2 is SVGAGI. Written as DNA, the CDR3 is TGTGCCAGCAGTCGACAGGGAGGAGACACTGAAGCTTTCTTT. Translated, it gives CASSRQGGDTEAFF.

This clone was counted only a few times. J is TRBJ1-5 and V is TRBV23-1, with no clear D. TRBV23-1 is flagged as an ORF with uncertain function. The CDR3 has 15 amino acids. Trimming took 3 bases from V and 4 from J, leaving 13 bases between them. The CDR3 region is CASSQAADWNQPQHF. As DNA, the CDR3 is TGCGCCAGCAGTCAGGCGGCAGATTGGAATCAGCCCCAGCATTTT.

The chain has TRBV28 and TRBJ2-7, with 11 bases that match TRBD2. J was trimmed by 3 bases and V by 6 bases; bases with no gene match: 7. CDR1 MDHEN and CDR2 SYDVKM come from the germline V gene. The CDR3 has 15 residues. Here the CDR3 DNA reads TGTGCCAGCAGGAAGGGACTAGCGGCTGGCTACGAGCAGTACTTC. Its translation is CASRKGLAAGYEQYF.